The 12 T cell receptor beta chains below come from one sample, sequenced in a study of radiotherapy plus CTLA-4 blockade in lung cancer. TCRdb's table, derived via immunoSEQ multiplex PCR, lists solely in-frame clones and lacks some. The sample consists of some 48,000 clones, 86% of them appearing once. The sequencing here drew on peripheral blood, taken from a patient treated with radiotherapy plus ipilimumab. The receptors stem from a human donor with non-small cell lung cancer that progressed on radiotherapy plus ipilimumab. Some clones in this sample may be carry-over from other donors' samples.

This rearrangement joins TRBV30 to TRBJ2-2, with 8 bases identical to TRBD1. The CDR3 spans 14 residues. Looked up from germline, CDR1 is GTSNPN and CDR2 is SVGIG (reference sequence). V dropped 5 bases and J dropped 1; count of bases not matched to a gene: 3. CDR3 region: CAWGQGMNTGELFF. In DNA form, the CDR3 reads TGTGCCTGGGGACAGGGAATGAACACCGGGGAGCTGTTTTTT.

The chain is built from TRBV5-1 and TRBJ2-7; the D gene is possibly TRBD1 (6 bases). Trimming took 3 bases from V and 7 from J, leaving 17 bases between them. The CDR3 consists of 14 residues. Germline V gives CDR1 SGHRS, CDR2 YFSETQ. CDR3 DNA: TGCGCCAGCAGCTCGAATGCAGGGGCTAAGGAGCAGTACTTC. Protein: CASSSNAGAKEQYF.

Only one count was recorded for this clone. The genes are TRBV6-6 and TRBJ2-3, with D maybe TRBD1 (7 bases). CDR1 is MNHNY and CDR2 is SVGAGI in the germline V gene (reference sequence). V was cut by 6 bases and J by 0 bases, with 10 bases left in between. The CDR3 length is 14 residues. CDR3 sequence: CASRPGGSTDTQYF. For the CDR3, the DNA is TGTGCCAGCAGACCAGGGGGGAGCACAGATACGCAGTATTTT.

V gene TRBV11-3 combines with J gene TRBJ2-7; 7 bases fit TRBD1. Looked up from germline, CDR1 is SGHNT and CDR2 is YENEEA. Losses at the gene ends were 6 bases for V and 4 bases for J; bases not matched to a gene: 12. The length of the CDR3 is 15 residues. The CDR3 coding sequence is TGTGCCAGCAGTTTACGACAGGGAAGTGGGTACGAGCAGTACTTC. This translates into CASSLRQGSGYEQYF.

The rearrangement joins TRBV19 to TRBJ2-7; 10 bases line up with TRBD2. V lost 5 bases and J lost 2; bases outside the gene matches: 6. The CDR3 has 15 amino acids. Germline-derived CDR1 and CDR2 are LNHDA and SQIVND (reference sequence). The CDR3 DNA sequence: TGTGCCAGTAGTGATCTAGCGGGGGCCCCCTACGAGCAGTACTTC. Protein product: CASSDLAGAPYEQYF.

The chain is built from TRBV6-4 and TRBJ2-7, with TRBD2 matching 9 bases. The CDR3 runs to 15 residues. After removal of 3 bases from V and 1 base from J, the junction contained 4 bases not matched to a gene. CDR1 and CDR2 from the germline V gene are MRHNA and SNTAGT. The CDR3 reads CASSELAGVSYEQYF. The DNA for the CDR3 is TGTGCCAGCAGTGAGTTAGCGGGGGTGTCCTACGAGCAGTACTTC.

The gene calls are TRBV7-2 and TRBJ1-2; 9 bases agree with TRBD1. CDR1 SGHTA and CDR2 FQGNSA come from the germline V gene. The trim removed 0 bases at V and 9 bases at J, leaving 8 bases unmatched. The CDR3 loop spans 15 amino acids. DNA of the CDR3: TGTGCCAGCAGCTTAGCGGCGGGACAGGGTTTAAGCTACACCTTC. It encodes CASSLAAGQGLSYTF.

The chain has TRBV19 and TRBJ2-4; TRBD2 might be the D (5 bases). V shed 3 bases and J shed 4 bases, with 16 bases lying between them. CDR3 size: 16 residues. Germline V lookup: CDR1 LNHDA, CDR2 SQIVND (reference sequence). As DNA, the CDR3 is TGTGCCAGTAGTATTGGTTGGGAAACTAGTAAAAACATTCAGTACTTC. Its translation: CASSIGWETSKNIQYF.

The rearrangement links TRBV28 to TRBJ2-4; TRBD1 matches at 7 bases. The CDR3 is 13 amino acids. Germline loops: CDR1 MDHEN, CDR2 SYDVKM. Trimming took 3 bases from V and 7 from J; bases not matched to a gene: 3. CDR3 sequence reads: CASSLTGRNIQYF. The DNA for the CDR3 is TGTGCCAGCAGTTTGACAGGGCGGAACATTCAGTACTTC.

The chain carries TRBV5-6 and TRBJ2-5; the match to TRBD2 covers 7 bases. Per the germline V gene, CDR1 is SGHDT and CDR2 is YYEEEE. With V trimmed by 0 bases and J by 5 bases, 4 bases remained unmatched. The CDR3 covers 14 residues. The CDR3, as DNA: TGTGCCAGCAGCTTGGCCGGGACTATTGAGACCCAGTACTTC. It codes for CASSLAGTIETQYF. Filled out from reference TRBV5-6 and TRBJ2-5, the complete variable domain reads DAGVTQSPTHLIKTRGQQVTLRCSPKSGHDTVSWYQQALGQGPQFIFQYYEEEERQRGNFPDRFSGHQFPNYSSELNVNALLLGDSALYLCASSLAGTIETQYFGPGTRLLVL.

The chain is built from TRBV6-1 and TRBJ1-5, with D maybe TRBD1 (5 bases). This CDR3 comprises 15 residues. V was shortened by 0 bases and J by 5 bases, with 11 bases between the two germline ends. The V gene's germline CDR1 is MNHNS and CDR2 SASEGT. CDR3: CASSEAGAAYQPQHF. CDR3 in DNA: TGTGCCAGCAGTGAAGCAGGGGCCGCTTATCAGCCCCAGCATTTT.

This clone appeared a few times. The V gene is TRBV4-1, the J gene TRBJ1-3; D is possibly TRBD1 (5 bases). Trimming left V 0 bases short and J 0 bases short, with 12 bases between. CDR3 length: 17 amino acids. Germline-derived CDR1 and CDR2 are MGHRA and YSYEKL. The CDR3 nucleotides read TGCGCCAGCAGCCAAGATGAGGACACAGGCTCTGGAAACACCATATATTTT. This codes for CASSQDEDTGSGNTIYF.